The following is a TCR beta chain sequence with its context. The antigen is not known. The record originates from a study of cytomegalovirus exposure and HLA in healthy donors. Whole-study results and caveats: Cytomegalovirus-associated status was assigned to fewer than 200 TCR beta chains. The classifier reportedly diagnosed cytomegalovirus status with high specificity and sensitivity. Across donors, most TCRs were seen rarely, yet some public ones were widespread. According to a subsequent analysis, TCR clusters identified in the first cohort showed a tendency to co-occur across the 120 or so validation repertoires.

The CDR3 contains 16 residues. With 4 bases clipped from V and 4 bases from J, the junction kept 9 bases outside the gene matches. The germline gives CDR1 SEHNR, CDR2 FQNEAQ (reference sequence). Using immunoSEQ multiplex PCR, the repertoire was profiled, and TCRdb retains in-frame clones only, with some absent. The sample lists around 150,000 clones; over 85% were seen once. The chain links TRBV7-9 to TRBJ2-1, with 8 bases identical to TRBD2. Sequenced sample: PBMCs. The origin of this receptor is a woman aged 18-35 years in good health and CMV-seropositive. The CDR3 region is CASSSTRLAQYNEQFF. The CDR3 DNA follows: TGTGCCAGCAGCTCCACCCGACTAGCGCAATACAATGAGCAGTTCTTC.